The rows below give T cell receptor beta chains drawn from one sample of a study of blood T cell repertoires in COVID-19. Data came from immunoSEQ multiplex PCR; TCRdb stores just in-frame clones and leaves some out. The repertoire includes about 500,000 clones, around 90% of them detected once, and 7.5% to 9.5% sits in the top ten. The sample consisted of peripheral blood. These receptors were collected from a woman aged 50 to 60 with COVID-19, enrolled during active disease. The CDR3 runs from the conserved cysteine through the conserved F or W.

j_gene: TRBJ2-1
v_gene: TRBV7-9
CDR3aa: CASSFKVSSRAIDEQFF

j_gene: TRBJ1-1
v_gene: TRBV11-3
CDR3aa: CASSLGRLVNTEAFF

j_gene: TRBJ2-5
v_gene: TRBV6-1
CDR3aa: CASSDRDRGTETQYF

j_gene: TRBJ1-6
v_gene: TRBV7-8
CDR3aa: CASSVGQGTPYNSPLHF

j_gene: TRBJ2-3
v_gene: TRBV12-3/TRBV12-4
CDR3aa: CASSFKGAGTQYF

j_gene: TRBJ1-6
v_gene: TRBV20-1
CDR3aa: CSASSGTGSVALHF

j_gene: TRBJ1-1
v_gene: TRBV2
CDR3aa: CASNGQGGNTEAFF

j_gene: TRBJ1-5
v_gene: TRBV18
CDR3aa: CASSPRGHSKGYSNQPQHF

j_gene: TRBJ2-1
v_gene: TRBV5-1
CDR3aa: CASSVRTSGGQTYNEQFF

j_gene: TRBJ1-6
v_gene: TRBV5-6
CDR3aa: CASSRTVSPLHF

j_gene: TRBJ2-3
v_gene: TRBV5-8
CDR3aa: CASSRTFFGTSGSQIRQYF

j_gene: TRBJ1-2
v_gene: TRBV6-5
CDR3aa: CASSYRGRYYGYTF

j_gene: TRBJ2-1
v_gene: TRBV19
CDR3aa: CASTPSQGTYNEQFF

j_gene: TRBJ1-4
v_gene: TRBV4-1
CDR3aa: CASSQLQGGWDEKLFF

j_gene: TRBJ2-7
v_gene: TRBV27
CDR3aa: CASSRSEPYEQYF

j_gene: TRBJ2-5
v_gene: TRBV14
CDR3aa: CASSQEQGGQETQYF

j_gene: TRBJ2-3
v_gene: TRBV9
CDR3aa: CASSPNGLAGDTQYF

j_gene: TRBJ1-6
v_gene: TRBV9
CDR3aa: CASSSRPTGHNSPLHF

j_gene: TRBJ1-6
v_gene: TRBV6-5
CDR3aa: CASSPQSVMGSPLHF

j_gene: TRBJ1-3
v_gene: TRBV28
CDR3aa: CASSLGRTGSGNTIYF

j_gene: TRBJ2-3
v_gene: TRBV7-3
CDR3aa: CASSLLGGADTQYF

j_gene: TRBJ1-1
v_gene: TRBV19
CDR3aa: CASSVTGTTEAFF

j_gene: TRBJ2-1
v_gene: TRBV9
CDR3aa: CASNGGVSNEQFF

j_gene: TRBJ1-1
v_gene: TRBV7-3
CDR3aa: CASSTGTGVWAEAFF

j_gene: TRBJ1-2
v_gene: TRBV15
CDR3aa: CATSRDLGGNYGYTF

j_gene: TRBJ1-2
v_gene: TRBV28
CDR3aa: CASSGRFAFPNYGYTF

j_gene: TRBJ1-3
v_gene: TRBV5-6
CDR3aa: CASSLGDSSGNTIYF

j_gene: TRBJ2-3
v_gene: TRBV28
CDR3aa: CASNYRAGISTDTQYF

j_gene: TRBJ2-7
v_gene: TRBV29-1
CDR3aa: CSVVLGHHYEQYF

j_gene: TRBJ2-7
v_gene: TRBV21-1
CDR3aa: CASSRQGITYEQYF

j_gene: TRBJ2-3
v_gene: TRBV9
CDR3aa: CASSVDDEGTSGDRDTQYF

j_gene: TRBJ1-6
v_gene: TRBV30
CDR3aa: CAWNRGNKDSPLHF

j_gene: TRBJ1-6
v_gene: TRBV13
CDR3aa: CASSLTTESPLHF

j_gene: TRBJ1-1
v_gene: TRBV12-3/TRBV12-4
CDR3aa: CASSTMNTEAFF

j_gene: TRBJ1-4
v_gene: TRBV5-5
CDR3aa: CASSFGATGGRSTNEKLFF

j_gene: TRBJ1-5
v_gene: TRBV5-6
CDR3aa: CASSLGLQPQHF

j_gene: TRBJ2-7
v_gene: TRBV28
CDR3aa: CASVGQGTYEQYF

j_gene: TRBJ1-2
v_gene: TRBV11-1
CDR3aa: CASSPGRSPGYGYTF

j_gene: TRBJ2-5
v_gene: TRBV10-3
CDR3aa: CAIRPGGRETQYF

j_gene: TRBJ2-5
v_gene: TRBV6-5
CDR3aa: CASKDSGMQTQYF

j_gene: TRBJ1-4
v_gene: TRBV2
CDR3aa: CASSPPGPGDEKLFF

j_gene: TRBJ1-3
v_gene: TRBV10-1
CDR3aa: CASSTGTSGNTIYF

j_gene: TRBJ1-1
v_gene: TRBV30
CDR3aa: CAWSVGQLNTEAFF

j_gene: TRBJ1-4
v_gene: TRBV5-1
CDR3aa: CASRRDRDREKLFF

j_gene: TRBJ1-2
v_gene: TRBV5-5
CDR3aa: CASSRQDGYGYTF

j_gene: TRBJ1-1
v_gene: TRBV10-3
CDR3aa: CAIRTGGENTEAFF

j_gene: TRBJ2-1
v_gene: TRBV5-1
CDR3aa: CASSPSGTGINEQFF

j_gene: TRBJ2-5
v_gene: TRBV7-3
CDR3aa: CASSLTATSGGVTQYF

j_gene: TRBJ2-7
v_gene: TRBV30
CDR3aa: CAWGYGLAGEEYEQYF

j_gene: TRBJ2-7
v_gene: TRBV7-2
CDR3aa: CASSLDGGGDYEQYF